Listed below are T cell receptor beta chains from one sample, sequenced in a study of beta chain features in type 1 diabetes. The method was immunoSEQ multiplex PCR; TCRdb's version includes in-frame clones alone and lacks a portion of them. Of 680,000 or so clones in the sample, roughly 13% are singletons; the top ten hold roughly 0.022%. The sample taken for sequencing was naive CD4+ T cells from blood. The receptors here all came from a man aged 18 to 35 with type 1 diabetes. Both conserved end residues are part of each CDR3. The order of the fields is D gene, J gene, V gene, clone size, CDR3 protein, CDR3 DNA. D genes are given only for firm matches. Size is stated for part of the rows, as once, few or many counts, or as a class when the clone is expanded.

>.|TRBJ1-1|TRBV30|.
CAWSGGQWNTEAFF
TGTGCCTGGAGTGGAGGTCAATGGAACACTGAAGCTTTCTTT
>.|TRBJ2-4|TRBV7-2|.
CASSSGERGIQYF
TGTGCCAGCAGCTCCGGTGAAAGGGGCATTCAGTACTTC
>.|TRBJ1-1|TRBV18|.
CASSPQGTNTEAFF
TGTGCCAGCTCACCACAGGGGACGAACACTGAAGCTTTCTTT
>.|TRBJ2-7|TRBV5-1|few
CASSSWGASYEQYF
TGCGCCAGCAGCTCTTGGGGGGCCTCCTACGAGCAGTACTTC
>.|TRBJ2-3|TRBV7-8|.
CASSLALGSSLQYF
TGTGCCAGCAGCTTAGCCCTCGGGTCGTCGCTGCAGTATTTT
>.|TRBJ1-2|TRBV5-4|.
CASSWDGNYGYTF
TGTGCCAGCAGTTGGGACGGCAACTATGGCTACACCTTC
>TRBD1|TRBJ1-2|TRBV27|.
CASSFSDRAYGYTF
TGTGCCAGCAGTTTCTCTGACAGGGCCTATGGCTACACCTTC
>TRBD2|TRBJ2-1|TRBV18|few
CASSPASGVHNEQFF
TGTGCCAGCTCACCAGCTAGCGGGGTCCACAATGAGCAGTTCTTC
>.|TRBJ2-3|TRBV6-5|few
CASSSGPDTQYF
TGTGCCAGCAGTTCGGGCCCAGATACGCAGTATTTT
>.|TRBJ2-1|TRBV6-6|few
CASSYLSNEQFF
TGTGCCAGCAGTTACCTCAGCAATGAGCAGTTCTTC
>TRBD1|TRBJ1-1|TRBV7-9|.
CASSDTGGGTEAFF
TGTGCCAGCAGCGATACAGGGGGTGGCACTGAAGCTTTCTTT
>.|TRBJ1-5|TRBV14|few
CASSQGQGNQPQHF
TGTGCCAGCAGCCAAGGACAGGGCAATCAGCCCCAGCATTTT
>.|TRBJ1-1|TRBV9|.
CASSSGSLTEAFF
TGTGCCAGCAGCTCCGGGTCTCTAACTGAAGCTTTCTTT
>.|TRBJ2-1|TRBV5-1|few
CASSLDGAGAGYNEQFF
TGCGCCAGCAGCTTGGATGGGGCGGGTGCTGGCTACAATGAGCAGTTCTTC
>TRBD1|TRBJ2-7|TRBV18|.
CASSPTGGYEQYF
TGTGCCAGCTCACCTACAGGGGGCTACGAGCAGTACTTC
>.|TRBJ2-7|TRBV20-1|.
CSASDRYEQYF
TGCAGTGCTAGTGACAGATACGAGCAGTACTTC
>.|TRBJ2-5|TRBV5-1|.
CASSLLGEQETQYF
TGCGCCAGCAGCTTGCTTGGCGAGCAAGAGACCCAGTACTTC
>TRBD1|TRBJ2-6|TRBV7-3|.
CASRLTGTGIFAGANVLTF
TGTGCCAGCAGATTAACCGGGACAGGGATTTTTGCTGGGGCCAACGTCCTGACTTTC
>TRBD1|TRBJ1-2|TRBV7-9|.
CASSSGTGAYGYTF
TGTGCCAGCAGCTCAGGGACAGGGGCCTATGGCTACACCTTC
>TRBD2|TRBJ2-2|TRBV6-5|few
CASTTSPNTGELFF
TGTGCCAGCACGACTAGCCCTAACACCGGGGAGCTGTTTTTT
>TRBD1|TRBJ1-5|TRBV29-1|few
CSVQTGGNQPQHF
TGCAGCGTACAAACAGGGGGCAATCAGCCCCAGCATTTT